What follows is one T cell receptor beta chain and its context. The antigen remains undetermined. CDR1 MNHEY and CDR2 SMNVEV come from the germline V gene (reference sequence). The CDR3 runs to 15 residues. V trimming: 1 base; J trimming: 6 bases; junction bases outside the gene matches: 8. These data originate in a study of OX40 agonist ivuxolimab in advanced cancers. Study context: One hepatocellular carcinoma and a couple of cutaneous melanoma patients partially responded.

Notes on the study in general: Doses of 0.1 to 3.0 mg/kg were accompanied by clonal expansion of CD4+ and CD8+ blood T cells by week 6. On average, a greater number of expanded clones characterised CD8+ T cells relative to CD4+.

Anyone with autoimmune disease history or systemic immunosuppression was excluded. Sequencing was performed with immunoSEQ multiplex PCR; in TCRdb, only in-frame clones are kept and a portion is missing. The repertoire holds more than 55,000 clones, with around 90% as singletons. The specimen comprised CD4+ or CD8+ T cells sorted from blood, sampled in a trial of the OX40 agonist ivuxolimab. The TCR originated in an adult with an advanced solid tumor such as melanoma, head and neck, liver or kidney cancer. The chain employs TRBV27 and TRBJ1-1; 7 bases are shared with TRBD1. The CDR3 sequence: CASSLFTRGESEAFF. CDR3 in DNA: TGTGCCAGCAGTTTATTCACCAGGGGGGAGTCTGAAGCTTTCTTT.